A single sample is the source of the 24 T cell receptor beta chains below, sequenced in a study of graft-versus-host responses after intestinal transplantation. Their specific antigens are unknown. Profiling relied on immunoSEQ multiplex PCR, and the TCRdb table lists in-frame clones only, not all of them. The table records over 85,000 clones, around 92% of them present only once. The sample consisted of unstimulated CD4+ T cells sorted from spleen or lymph node cells, taken before transplant. Every receptor here comes from a human donor who was the organ donor for an intestinal transplant.

J is TRBJ2-5 and V is TRBV28; maybe TRBD1 (5 bases). The DNA end is more similar to TRBJ2-7, so the J call may be wrong. Germline V gene lookup returns CDR1 MDHEN and CDR2 SYDVKM. This CDR3 region has 13 residues. DNA of the CDR3: TGTGCCACAGACAGCCCTACCTCCTACGAGCAGTACTTC. It is translated as CATDSPTSYEQYF.

The chain recombines TRBV2 with TRBJ2-7; 9 bases map to TRBD1. Germline V lookup: CDR1 SNHLY, CDR2 FYNNEI. CDR3 length: 16 amino acids. Trimming at V came to 0 bases and at J to 2 bases, leaving 5 bases not matched to a gene. CDR3 sequence: CASSEAPGQGPYEQYF. CDR3 DNA sequence: TGTGCCAGCAGTGAAGCGCCGGGACAGGGACCCTACGAGCAGTACTTC.

The chain carries TRBV2 and TRBJ1-1; a possible D gene is TRBD1 (6 bases). The germline V and J ends were trimmed by 6 bases and 1 base, with 18 bases remaining between them. This CDR3 is built from 16 residues. Germline CDR1 SNHLY, CDR2 FYNNEI. The CDR3 coding sequence is TGTGCCAGCAGCGGTCGGGTGGGCAGGGGGAACACTGAAGCTTTCTTT. Protein product: CASSGRVGRGNTEAFF.

This clone came up once. The rearrangement joins TRBV18 to TRBJ1-1; TRBD1 matches at 7 bases. This CDR3 contains 14 residues. Trimming at V came to 3 bases and at J to 1 base, leaving 2 bases not matched to a gene. Germline V gene lookup returns CDR1 KGHSH and CDR2 LQKENI. CDR3: CASSPDRTNTEAFF. Here the CDR3 DNA reads TGTGCCAGCTCACCGGACAGGACGAACACTGAAGCTTTCTTT.

This clone was detected only once. The chain recombines TRBV28 with TRBJ2-7, with 10 bases matching TRBD2. Losses at the gene ends were 3 bases for V and 5 bases for J; bases not matched to a gene: 7. Germline values: CDR1 MDHEN, CDR2 SYDVKM. CDR3 length: 15 amino acids. DNA of the CDR3: TGTGCCAGCAGTTTCTTCGGACTAGCGGTTGACGAGCAGTACTTC. Protein product: CASSFFGLAVDEQYF.

The J gene is TRBJ1-2, the V gene TRBV4-2; D remains ambiguous. The length of the CDR3 is 16 residues. The V gene's germline CDR1 is LGHNA and CDR2 YNFKEQ. V was trimmed by 0 bases and J by 4 bases, leaving 15 bases between them. The CDR3 reads CASSQDRVAEGYGYTF. Here the CDR3 DNA reads TGTGCCAGCAGCCAAGATCGTGTGGCGGAGGGCTATGGCTACACCTTC.

The chain uses TRBV4-1 and TRBJ2-7; D may be TRBD2 (5 bases). This CDR3 is built from 15 residues. Trimming stripped 3 bases from V and 0 bases from J, with 12 bases between. Germline values: CDR1 MGHRA, CDR2 YSYEKL. CDR3 amino acids: CASSQPGKSSYEQYF. Written as DNA, the CDR3 is TGCGCCAGCAGCCAGCCGGGGAAAAGCTCCTACGAGCAGTACTTC.

The J gene is TRBJ2-1, the V gene TRBV27, with TRBD2 matching over 7 bases. The CDR3 runs 19 residues. V trimming: 5 bases; J trimming: 0 bases; junction bases outside the gene matches: 16. The germline V gene has CDR1 MNHEY and CDR2 SMNVEV (reference sequence). The CDR3 DNA sequence: TGTGCCAGCAGTGCCACCCTAGCGGCCCCACCCTTCTCCTACAATGAGCAGTTCTTC. It translates to CASSATLAAPPFSYNEQFF.

The V gene is TRBV18, the J gene TRBJ2-5, with 10 positions matching TRBD1. The CDR3 is 16 amino acids. J was trimmed by 2 bases and V by 4 bases; bases with no gene match: 7. The germline V gene has CDR1 KGHSH and CDR2 LQKENI. The CDR3: CASSLAGTGAQETQYF. The CDR3 bases are TGTGCCAGCTCACTCGCCGGGACAGGGGCACAAGAGACCCAGTACTTC.

This rearrangement joins TRBV6-1 to TRBJ1-5; no reliable D call. The CDR3 has 11 residues. The germline V gene has CDR1 MNHNS and CDR2 SASEGT. Trimming stripped 4 bases from V and 9 bases from J, with 7 bases between. The CDR3 loop is CASSAGRPQHF. In nucleotides, the CDR3 is TGTGCCAGCAGTGCTGGCCGGCCCCAGCATTTT.

This clone was detected a few times. This chain connects TRBV10-3 to TRBJ2-7, with 9 positions matching TRBD1. Per the germline V gene, CDR1 is ENHRY and CDR2 is SYGVKD. Trimming at V came to 5 bases and at J to 4 bases, leaving 6 bases not matched to a gene. This CDR3 has 14 amino acids. The CDR3 bases are TGTGCCATCAGTAGGGGACAGGGATGGTACGAGCAGTACTTC. Translated, it gives CAISRGQGWYEQYF.

V usage is TRBV4-2 and J usage is TRBJ1-6; D unclear. V was pared by 4 bases and J by 7 bases, with 20 bases between. CDR1 LGHNA and CDR2 YNFKEQ come from the germline V gene. This CDR3 is built from 17 residues. This CDR3 is CASSLVKAGFYNSPLHF. As DNA, the CDR3 is TGTGCCAGCAGCCTCGTCAAAGCCGGGTTTTACAATTCACCCCTCCACTTT.

The rearrangement uses TRBV27 and TRBJ1-3; 7 positions agree with TRBD1. The length of the CDR3 is 15 residues. Trimming at V came to 5 bases and at J to 4 bases, leaving 8 bases not matched to a gene. Germline CDR1 reads MNHEY; CDR2 reads SMNVEV (reference sequence). The DNA of the CDR3 is TGTGCCAGCAGTCCGTACAGGGGAATAGGAAACACCATATATTTT. It codes for CASSPYRGIGNTIYF.

The V call is TRBV5-1, the J call TRBJ1-4, with no clear D. Trimming removed 4 bases at V and 2 bases at J, with 9 bases between. Germline CDR1 reads SGHRS; CDR2 reads YFSETQ. The CDR3 covers 14 residues. CDR3 nucleotide sequence: TGCGCCAGCAGCGCCGGTTGGACTAATGAAAAACTGTTTTTT. Amino acids: CASSAGWTNEKLFF.

The DNA of the CDR3 is TGCGCCAGCAGCCAAGATCCCCAGAACTATGGCTACACCTTC. It is translated as CASSQDPQNYGYTF. The gene calls are TRBV4-3 and TRBJ1-2; D is uncertain. The CDR3 is 14 residues long. CDR1 and CDR2 (germline): LGHNA, YSLEER. V was pared by 0 bases and J by 2 bases, with 7 bases between.

The rearrangement joins TRBV28 to TRBJ1-6; D not resolved. Per the germline V gene, CDR1 is MDHEN and CDR2 is SYDVKM. The V gene lost 5 bases and the J gene lost 9 bases, with 11 bases spanning the gap. This CDR3 is built from 13 residues. The CDR3 region is CASSPIRASPLHF. The CDR3 DNA is TGTGCCAGCAGTCCAATAAGAGCTTCACCCCTCCACTTT.

The sample holds one count of this clone. Here the CDR3 reads CASSPPYSRYEQYF. In DNA, the CDR3 is TGTGCCAGCAGCCCTCCCTACAGTAGGTACGAGCAGTACTTC. This chain uses TRBV7-2 with TRBJ2-7; D gene unclear. CDR1 SGHTA and CDR2 FQGNSA come from the germline V gene. The CDR3 extends over 14 amino acids. Between the trimmed V and J ends, which lost 5 bases and 4 bases, there was a span of 15 bases.

The chain carries TRBV20-1 and TRBJ1-1; D call uncertain. The V gene lost 0 bases and the J gene lost 6 bases, with 5 bases spanning the gap. The CDR3 contains 11 residues. CDR1 is DFQATT, CDR2 SNEGSKA, per germline (reference sequence). The chain's CDR3 is CSARDGPEAFF. The CDR3 DNA follows: TGCAGTGCTAGAGATGGCCCTGAAGCTTTCTTT.

This clone was counted once. The chain combines TRBV9 with TRBJ1-1; D perhaps matches TRBD1 (6 bases). Germline V gene lookup returns CDR1 SGDLS and CDR2 YYNGEE. This CDR3 comprises 14 residues. V was cut by 6 bases and J by 2 bases, with 14 bases left in between. CDR3 sequence reads: CASTPGGFNTEAFF. Here the CDR3 DNA reads TGTGCCAGCACCCCGGGGGGCTTTAACACTGAAGCTTTCTTT.

This clone showed up just once. V gene TRBV5-1 combines with J gene TRBJ2-2; TRBD1 agrees at 7 bases. With 5 bases clipped from V and 5 bases from J, the junction kept 9 bases outside the gene matches. Looked up from germline, CDR1 is SGHRS and CDR2 is YFSETQ. The CDR3 spans 15 residues. The CDR3 DNA is TGCGCCAGCAGTCCGACAGGGATCGGAACCGGGGAGCTGTTTTTT. Translating gives CASSPTGIGTGELFF. The whole variable domain, filled in from reference TRBV5-1 and TRBJ2-2, reads KAGVTQTPRYLIKTRGQQVTLSCSPISGHRSVSWYQQTPGQGLQFLFEYFSETQRNKGNFPGRFSGRQFSNSRSEMNVSTLELGDSALYLCASSPTGIGTGELFFGEGSRLTVL.

This clone appeared a few times. The rearrangement joins TRBV6-6 to TRBJ1-1; D call uncertain. CDR3 length: 10 residues. The germline V gene encodes CDR1 MNHNY and CDR2 SVGAGI (reference sequence). V was clipped by 8 bases and J by 4 bases, with 5 bases between them. The chain's CDR3 is CASLSTEAFF. CDR3 DNA: TGTGCCAGCTTGAGCACTGAAGCTTTCTTT.

The gene calls are TRBV4-3 and TRBJ2-7, with 7 bases aligning to TRBD2. The J segment lost 2 bases and the V segment lost 0 bases, leaving 4 bases of the junction unmatched. This CDR3 region has 15 residues. The germline V gene encodes CDR1 LGHNA and CDR2 YSLEER. The CDR3 coding sequence is TGCGCCAGCAGCCAAGATCCCCTAGCGGCCTACGAGCAGTACTTC. Residues: CASSQDPLAAYEQYF.

The CDR3 bases are TGTGCCAGCAGCTTCGGGACAGGGGTGGGTGGTAATTCACCCCTCCACTTT. Translating gives CASSFGTGVGGNSPLHF. The chain carries TRBV5-6 and TRBJ1-6; 10 bases agree with TRBD1. With V trimmed by 2 bases and J by 6 bases, 8 bases remained unmatched. Germline CDR1 SGHDT, CDR2 YYEEEE. The CDR3 covers 17 residues. Based on the CDR3 plus reference TRBV5-6 and TRBJ1-6, the full variable domain is DAGVTQSPTHLIKTRGQQVTLRCSPKSGHDTVSWYQQALGQGPQFIFQYYEEEERQRGNFPDRFSGHQFPNYSSELNVNALLLGDSALYLCASSFGTGVGGNSPLHFGNGTRLTVT.

The CDR3 is CASSEPGLAAGEQFF. Here the CDR3 DNA reads TGTGCCAGCAGCGAACCGGGACTAGCGGCGGGTGAGCAGTTCTTC. The V gene is TRBV9, the J gene TRBJ2-1; 11 nucleotides line up with TRBD2. This CDR3 has 15 amino acids. V gave up 3 bases and J gave up 9 bases; unmatched junction bases: 8. The germline V gene has CDR1 SGDLS and CDR2 YYNGEE.